This is a list of T cell receptor beta chains from one sample in a study of blood T cell repertoires in COVID-19. The repertoire was sequenced with immunoSEQ multiplex PCR; TCRdb's copy has only in-frame clones and lacks some. Here the sample spans more than 200,000 clones, about 91% being singletons. Sequenced input: peripheral blood. These receptors came from a woman under 40 with COVID-19, enrolled during active disease. CDR3s include the opening cysteine and the closing phenylalanine or tryptophan. The D gene is left open where the match is weak. The size entry is marked missing in some rows and otherwise reads once, few, many or a size class.

j_call v_call clone_size d_call cdr3_aa cdr3_nt
TRBJ2-7 TRBV11-1 - - CASSLSQFYEQYF TGTGCCAGCAGCTTATCTCAGTTCTACGAGCAGTACTTC
TRBJ1-5 TRBV28 - TRBD1 CASSFGTVGNQPQHF TGTGCCAGCAGTTTCGGGACAGTTGGCAATCAGCCCCAGCATTTT
TRBJ1-2 TRBV11-2 few - CASSLGISGLPYGYTF TGTGCCAGCAGCTTAGGGATTTCGGGATTACCCTATGGCTACACCTTC
TRBJ2-3 TRBV11-2 - - CASSFNTIPDTQYF TGTGCCAGCAGCTTCAATACTATTCCAGATACGCAGTATTTT
TRBJ2-1 TRBV5-4 - TRBD2 CASSSRTSGGYNEQFF TGTGCCAGCAGCTCTCGGACTAGCGGGGGCTACAATGAGCAGTTCTTC
TRBJ2-5 TRBV4-1 - TRBD1 CASSQDPDRVGGETQYF TGCGCCAGCAGCCAAGATCCCGACAGGGTCGGCGGGGAGACCCAGTACTTC
TRBJ2-3 TRBV5-4 once - CASSHRDTPRADTQYF TGTGCCAGCAGTCACCGGGACACTCCCAGGGCAGATACGCAGTATTTT
TRBJ2-1 TRBV15 - TRBD2 CATSRDYQAGVFNEQFF TGTGCCACCAGCAGAGATTATCAAGCGGGGGTATTTAATGAGCAGTTCTTC
TRBJ2-3 TRBV6-4 - - CASSDSSGGDTQYF TGTGCCAGCAGTGACTCATCTGGGGGGGATACGCAGTATTTT
TRBJ2-1 TRBV19 - - CASSIQGATLNEQFF TGTGCCAGTAGCATACAAGGGGCGACTCTCAATGAGCAGTTCTTC
TRBJ1-6 TRBV7-5 - - CARSATGGLVTCTGSPLHF TGTGCCAGAAGCGCCACAGGGGGATTGGTCACCTGTACAGGTTCACCCCTCCACTTT
TRBJ1-2 TRBV2 - - CASSQTENYGYTF TGTGCCAGCAGCCAGACAGAAAACTATGGCTACACCTTC
TRBJ2-3 TRBV6-4 once - CASSDWGGASGDTQYF TGTGCCAGCAGTGACTGGGGGGGGGCCTCGGGAGATACGCAGTATTTT
TRBJ1-6 TRBV2 few - CASSEAVGGNNSPLHF TGTGCCAGCAGTGAAGCTGTCGGCGGTAATAATTCACCCCTCCACTTT
TRBJ1-2 TRBV13 once TRBD1 CASSIGKGTANDYGYTF TGTGCCAGCAGTATTGGAAAGGGGACAGCAAATGACTATGGCTACACCTTC
TRBJ1-4 TRBV9 - TRBD1 CASSTRQGANEKLFF TGTGCCAGCAGCACCCGACAGGGGGCTAATGAAAAACTGTTTTTT
TRBJ2-2 TRBV6-5 - - CASSYFGEGTGELFF TGTGCCAGCAGTTATTTCGGTGAGGGCACCGGGGAGCTGTTTTTT
TRBJ2-1 TRBV7-2 - TRBD2 CASSLGLADYNEQFF TGTGCCAGCAGCTTAGGACTAGCGGATTACAATGAGCAGTTCTTC
TRBJ1-2 TRBV5-1 - TRBD1 CASSFPGQGRQDGYTF TGCGCCAGCAGCTTTCCGGGACAGGGGCGTCAGGATGGCTACACCTTC
TRBJ1-5 TRBV6-1 - - CASSEWGGRSNQPQHF TGTGCCAGCAGTGAGTGGGGGGGCCGGAGCAATCAGCCCCAGCATTTT
TRBJ2-1 TRBV11-3 - - CASSLEQQGPYNEQFF TGTGCCAGCAGCTTAGAGCAACAGGGACCCTACAATGAGCAGTTCTTC
TRBJ2-3 TRBV24-1 - TRBD2 CATSDTLSLAGDTDTQYF TGTGCCACCAGTGATACCCTCAGTCTAGCGGGGGACACAGATACGCAGTATTTT
TRBJ1-4 TRBV13 - TRBD1 CASSLGTGQGDEKLFF TGTGCCAGCAGCTTAGGCACGGGACAGGGGGATGAAAAACTGTTTTTT
TRBJ2-5 TRBV7-2 - TRBD2 CASRPSGGRETQYF TGTGCCAGCAGGCCTAGCGGGGGGAGGGAGACCCAGTACTTC
TRBJ2-6 TRBV5-1 few TRBD1 CASSLGGQSSNVLTF TGCGCCAGCAGCTTGGGGGGACAGAGCTCCAACGTCCTGACTTTC
TRBJ2-7 TRBV4-3 - TRBD2 CASSQEGLAGTYEQYF TGCGCCAGCAGCCAAGAAGGGCTAGCGGGGACCTACGAGCAGTACTTC
TRBJ2-1 TRBV27 - - CASSLDSLSYNEQFF TGTGCCAGCAGTTTAGACAGTCTCTCCTACAATGAGCAGTTCTTC
TRBJ2-5 TRBV11-3 - TRBD2 CASSSSGRGWETQYF TGTGCCAGCAGCTCCTCCGGGAGGGGTTGGGAGACCCAGTACTTC
TRBJ2-1 TRBV4-3 - - CASSRISGNSRTSYNEQFF TGCGCCAGCAGCCGAATCTCAGGGAACTCGCGGACCTCCTACAATGAGCAGTTCTTC
TRBJ2-1 TRBV18 once - CASSKAESSYNEQFF TGTGCCAGCTCAAAAGCCGAGAGCTCCTACAATGAGCAGTTCTTC
TRBJ2-5 TRBV4-2 - TRBD2 CASSQEIGTSGHFLETQYF TGTGCCAGCAGCCAAGAAATCGGAACTAGCGGGCACTTTTTGGAGACCCAGTACTTC
TRBJ1-4 TRBV4-3 - TRBD1 CASSQNRGQDNEKLFF TGCGCCAGCAGCCAGAACAGGGGGCAGGATAATGAAAAACTGTTTTTT
TRBJ2-3 TRBV7-9 - - CASTPLRVRSTDTQYF TGTGCCAGCACCCCGCTGCGGGTGAGGAGCACAGATACGCAGTATTTT
TRBJ1-1 TRBV19 - TRBD1 CASSIFDRGTEAFF TGTGCCAGCAGTATATTCGACAGGGGGACTGAAGCTTTCTTT
TRBJ1-5 TRBV2 - TRBD1 CASRDRPLKPQHF TGTGCCAGCAGGGACAGGCCGTTGAAACCCCAGCATTTT
TRBJ2-1 TRBV7-2 - - CASSLGGRYNEQFF TGTGCCAGCAGCTTAGGGGGCAGATACAATGAGCAGTTCTTC
TRBJ1-1 TRBV27 - TRBD1 CASSPQGVLPEAFF TGTGCCAGCAGCCCCCAGGGGGTCCTACCTGAAGCTTTCTTT
TRBJ1-2 TRBV6-2/TRBV6-3 - TRBD1 CASSNRDRGRGYTF TGTGCCAGCAGTAACCGGGACAGGGGTCGTGGCTACACCTTC
TRBJ2-7 TRBV7-9 - - CASSPRTVYEQYF TGTGCCAGCAGCCCCCGGACAGTATACGAGCAGTACTTC
TRBJ2-7 TRBV6-5 - TRBD2 CASSPGGAGVYEQYF TGTGCCAGTAGCCCCGGGGGGGCCGGAGTATACGAGCAGTACTTC
TRBJ1-1 TRBV28 - TRBD1 CASSPSPDRPAEAFF TGTGCCAGCAGTCCTAGTCCGGACAGGCCCGCTGAAGCTTTCTTT
TRBJ2-2 TRBV3-1/TRBV3-2 - TRBD2 CASSLEGAGDTGELFF TGTGCCAGCAGCCTCGAGGGAGCGGGGGACACCGGGGAGCTGTTTTTT
TRBJ2-5 TRBV29-1 once TRBD2 CSVEGGVSGTIPRGRQETQYF TGCAGCGTTGAGGGGGGGGTTTCCGGGACCATACCACGAGGACGGCAGGAGACCCAGTACTTC
TRBJ2-3 TRBV11-2 - - CASSLDVAGDTQYF TGTGCCAGCAGCTTAGACGTTGCGGGAGATACGCAGTATTTT
TRBJ1-1 TRBV5-1 - - CASSSDSTNTEAFF TGCGCCAGCAGCTCGGACAGCACCAACACTGAAGCTTTCTTT
TRBJ2-1 TRBV29-1 - - CSGKQADEYNEQFF TGCAGCGGGAAACAGGCCGACGAATACAATGAGCAGTTCTTC
TRBJ1-2 TRBV7-6 - TRBD1 CASSAGQGLFHYTF TGTGCCAGCAGCGCCGGACAGGGGCTTTTTCACTACACCTTC